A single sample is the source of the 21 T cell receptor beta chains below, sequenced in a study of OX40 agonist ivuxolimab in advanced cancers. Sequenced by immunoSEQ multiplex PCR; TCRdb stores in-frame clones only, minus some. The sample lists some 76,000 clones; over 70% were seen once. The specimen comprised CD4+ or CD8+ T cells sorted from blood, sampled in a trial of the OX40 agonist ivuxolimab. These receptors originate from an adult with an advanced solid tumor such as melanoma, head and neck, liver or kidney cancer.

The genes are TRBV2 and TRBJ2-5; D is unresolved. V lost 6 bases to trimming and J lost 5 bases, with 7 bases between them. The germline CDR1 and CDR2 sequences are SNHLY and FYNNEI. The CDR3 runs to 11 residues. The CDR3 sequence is CASRTVETQYF. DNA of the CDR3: TGTGCCAGCAGGACGGTCGAGACCCAGTACTTC.

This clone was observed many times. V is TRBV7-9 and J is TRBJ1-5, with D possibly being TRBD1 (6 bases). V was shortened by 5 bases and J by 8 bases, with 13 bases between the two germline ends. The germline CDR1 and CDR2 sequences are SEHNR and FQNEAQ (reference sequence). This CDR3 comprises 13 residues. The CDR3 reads CASSPTGYEPQHF. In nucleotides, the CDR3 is TGTGCCAGCAGCCCAACAGGGTATGAGCCCCAGCATTTT.

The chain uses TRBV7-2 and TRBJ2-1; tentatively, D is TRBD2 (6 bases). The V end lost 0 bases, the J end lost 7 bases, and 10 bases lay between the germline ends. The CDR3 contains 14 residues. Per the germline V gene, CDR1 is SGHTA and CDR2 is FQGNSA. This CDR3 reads CASSLAQLANEQFF. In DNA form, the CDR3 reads TGTGCCAGCAGCTTAGCGCAACTAGCTAATGAGCAGTTCTTC.

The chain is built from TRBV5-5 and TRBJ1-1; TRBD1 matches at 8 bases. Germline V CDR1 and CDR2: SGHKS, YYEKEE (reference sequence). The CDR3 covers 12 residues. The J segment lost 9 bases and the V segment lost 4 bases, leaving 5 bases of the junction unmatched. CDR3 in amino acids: CASSGRDRKAFF. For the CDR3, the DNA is TGTGCCAGCAGCGGACGGGACAGGAAAGCTTTCTTT.

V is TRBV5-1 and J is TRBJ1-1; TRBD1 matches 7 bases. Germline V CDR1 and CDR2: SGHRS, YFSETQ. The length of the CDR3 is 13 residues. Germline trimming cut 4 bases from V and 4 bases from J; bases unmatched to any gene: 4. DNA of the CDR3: TGCGCCAGCAGCGGAACAGGGGCCACTGAAGCTTTCTTT. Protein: CASSGTGATEAFF. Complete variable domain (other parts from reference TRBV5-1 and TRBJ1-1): KAGVTQTPRYLIKTRGQQVTLSCSPISGHRSVSWYQQTPGQGLQFLFEYFSETQRNKGNFPGRFSGRQFSNSRSEMNVSTLELGDSALYLCASSGTGATEAFFGQGTRLTVV.

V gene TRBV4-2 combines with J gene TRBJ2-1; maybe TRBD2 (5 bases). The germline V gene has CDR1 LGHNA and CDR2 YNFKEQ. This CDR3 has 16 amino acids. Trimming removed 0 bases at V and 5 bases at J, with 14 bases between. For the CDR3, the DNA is TGTGCCAGCAGCCAAGATCGCCGGGAACTCCACAATGAGCAGTTCTTC. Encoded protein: CASSQDRRELHNEQFF.

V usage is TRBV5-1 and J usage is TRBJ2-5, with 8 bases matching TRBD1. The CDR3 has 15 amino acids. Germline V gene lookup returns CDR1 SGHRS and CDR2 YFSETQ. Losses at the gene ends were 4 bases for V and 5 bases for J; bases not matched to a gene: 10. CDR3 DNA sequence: TGCGCCAGCAGCCCGCTCGGGACAGGTGGTGAGACCCAGTACTTC. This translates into CASSPLGTGGETQYF.

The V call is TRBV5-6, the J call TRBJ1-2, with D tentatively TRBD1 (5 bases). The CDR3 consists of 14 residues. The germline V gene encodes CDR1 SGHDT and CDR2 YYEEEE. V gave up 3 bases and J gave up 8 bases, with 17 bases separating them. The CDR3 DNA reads TGTGCCAGCAGCTGGCCGGGGGTTATTGCGGGCTACACCTTC. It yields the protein CASSWPGVIAGYTF.

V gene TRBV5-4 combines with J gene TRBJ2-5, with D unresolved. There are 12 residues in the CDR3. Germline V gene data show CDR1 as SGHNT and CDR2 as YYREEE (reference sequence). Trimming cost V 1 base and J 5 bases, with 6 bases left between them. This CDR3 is CASSLSGETQYF. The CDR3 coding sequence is TGTGCCAGCAGCTTGTCAGGCGAGACCCAGTACTTC.

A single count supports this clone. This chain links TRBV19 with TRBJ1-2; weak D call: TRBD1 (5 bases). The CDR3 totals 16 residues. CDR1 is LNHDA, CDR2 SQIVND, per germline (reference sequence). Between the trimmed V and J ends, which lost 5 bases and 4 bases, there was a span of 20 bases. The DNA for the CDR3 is TGTGCCAGTAGTTCATCCTCCTTTACGACAGTCTATGGCTACACCTTC. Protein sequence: CASSSSSFTTVYGYTF.

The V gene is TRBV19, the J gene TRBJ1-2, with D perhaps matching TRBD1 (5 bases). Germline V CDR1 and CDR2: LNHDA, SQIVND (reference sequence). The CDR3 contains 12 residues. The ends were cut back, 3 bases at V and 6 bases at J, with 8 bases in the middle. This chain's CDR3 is CASSISGNGYTF. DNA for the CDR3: TGTGCCAGTAGTATTTCAGGGAATGGCTACACCTTC.

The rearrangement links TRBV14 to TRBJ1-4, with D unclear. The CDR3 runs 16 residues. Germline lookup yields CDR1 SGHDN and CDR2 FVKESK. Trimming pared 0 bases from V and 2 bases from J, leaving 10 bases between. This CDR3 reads CASSQDTGSTNEKLFF. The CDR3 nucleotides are TGTGCCAGCAGCCAAGATACGGGGTCGACTAATGAAAAACTGTTTTTT.

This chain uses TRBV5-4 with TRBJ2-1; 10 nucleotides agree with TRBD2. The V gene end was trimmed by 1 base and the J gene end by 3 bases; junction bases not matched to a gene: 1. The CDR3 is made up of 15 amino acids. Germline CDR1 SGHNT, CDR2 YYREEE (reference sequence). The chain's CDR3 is CASSLSGGVYNEQFF. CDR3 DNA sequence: TGTGCCAGCAGCTTGAGCGGGGGGGTCTACAATGAGCAGTTCTTC. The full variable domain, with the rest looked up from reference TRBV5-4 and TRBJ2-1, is ETGVTQSPTHLIKTRGQQVTLRCSSQSGHNTVSWYQQALGQGPQFIFQYYREEENGRGNFPPRFSGLQFPNYSSELNVNALELDDSALYLCASSLSGGVYNEQFFGPGTRLTVL.

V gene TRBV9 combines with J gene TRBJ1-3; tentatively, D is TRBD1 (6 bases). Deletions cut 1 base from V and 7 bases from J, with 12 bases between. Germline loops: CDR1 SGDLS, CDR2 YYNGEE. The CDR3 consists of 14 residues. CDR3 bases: TGTGCCAGCAGCGTAACGGGACAACGGAACACCATATATTTT. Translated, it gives CASSVTGQRNTIYF.

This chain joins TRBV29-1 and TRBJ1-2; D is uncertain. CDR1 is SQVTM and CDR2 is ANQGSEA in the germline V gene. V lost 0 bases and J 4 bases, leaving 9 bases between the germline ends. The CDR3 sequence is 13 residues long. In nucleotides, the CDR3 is TGCAGCGTTGAAGATCGCGGTATCTATGGCTACACCTTC. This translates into CSVEDRGIYGYTF.

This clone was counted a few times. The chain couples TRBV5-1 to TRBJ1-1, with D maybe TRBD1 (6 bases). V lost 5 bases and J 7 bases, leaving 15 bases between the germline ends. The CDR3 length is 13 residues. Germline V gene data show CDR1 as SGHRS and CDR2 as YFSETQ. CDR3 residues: CASRGRQEFEAFF. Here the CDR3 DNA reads TGCGCCAGCAGGGGGAGACAGGAGTTTGAAGCTTTCTTT.

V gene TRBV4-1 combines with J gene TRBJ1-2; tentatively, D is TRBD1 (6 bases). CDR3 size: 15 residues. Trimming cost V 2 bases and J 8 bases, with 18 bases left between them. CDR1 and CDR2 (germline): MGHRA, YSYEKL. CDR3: CASSQQRGGREGYTF. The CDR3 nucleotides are TGCGCCAGCAGCCAACAAAGGGGGGGGCGGGAAGGCTACACCTTC.

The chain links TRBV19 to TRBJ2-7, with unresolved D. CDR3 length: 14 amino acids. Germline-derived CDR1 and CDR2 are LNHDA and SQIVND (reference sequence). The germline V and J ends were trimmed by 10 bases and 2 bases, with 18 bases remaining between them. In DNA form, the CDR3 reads TGTGCCACCAGTAGAGGTTCCATCCCCTACGAGCAGTACTTC. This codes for CATSRGSIPYEQYF.

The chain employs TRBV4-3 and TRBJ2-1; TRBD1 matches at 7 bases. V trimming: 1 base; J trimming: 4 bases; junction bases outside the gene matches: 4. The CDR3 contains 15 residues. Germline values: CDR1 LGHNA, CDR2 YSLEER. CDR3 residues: CASSQGYRGYNEQFF. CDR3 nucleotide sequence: TGCGCCAGCAGCCAAGGGTACAGGGGATACAATGAGCAGTTCTTC.

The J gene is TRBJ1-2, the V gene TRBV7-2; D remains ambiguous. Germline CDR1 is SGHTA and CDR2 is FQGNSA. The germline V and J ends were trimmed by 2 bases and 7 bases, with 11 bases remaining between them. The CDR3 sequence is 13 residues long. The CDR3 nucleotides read TGTGCCAGCAGCTTAACTGGGGAGACTGGCTACACCTTC. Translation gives CASSLTGETGYTF.

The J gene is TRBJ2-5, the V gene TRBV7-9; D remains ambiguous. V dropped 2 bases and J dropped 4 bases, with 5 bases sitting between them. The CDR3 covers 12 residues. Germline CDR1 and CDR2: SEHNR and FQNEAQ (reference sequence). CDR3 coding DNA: TGTGCCAGCAGCTTACAGACAGAGACCCAGTACTTC. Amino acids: CASSLQTETQYF.